This T cell receptor beta chain is drawn from a study of CD8 T cells in ankylosing spondylitis (dated by TCRdb to about 2017). Broadly, across the study: To find TCR variants linked to disease, the study profiled T cell receptor beta repertoires in ankylosing spondylitis patients and healthy donors. The full study cohort was made up of about 24 ankylosing spondylitis patients and about a hundred healthy donors. Peripheral blood samples were taken, and synovial fluid was additionally collected from ankylosing spondylitis patients. What the authors observed across the whole study: A TCR beta motif of several highly homologous amino acid variants appeared characteristic of blood from ankylosing spondylitis patients. The disease-linked clones showed a CD8+ phenotype and occurred at relatively low frequencies in peripheral blood. Significant enrichment of the disease-linked clones was reported in matched synovial fluid samples from ankylosing spondylitis patients. Some TCR beta motif variants had previously been reported in synovial fluid and blood of reactive arthritis patients, which suggested common disease-initiation mechanisms.

The CDR3 covers 13 residues, taking in both the cysteine and the phenylalanine. CDR3 DNA only is kept here, 39 bases in frame from base 1. CDR1 and CDR2 (MNHEY, SVGEGT) derive from the germline V gene. V loses 6 bases of germline sequence and J loses 2 bases, and the interval between the two ends is 10 bases. The data were produced on an Illumina HiSeq 2500. TCR beta libraries were prepared by quantitative 5'-RACE with molecular barcodes. Processing in the source paper ran as follows. A new computational method based on a probabilistic model of VDJ rearrangement was used to identify disease-linked TCR variants. Using fastp at Q25 and MiXCR, TCRdb reprocessed the public reads and kept productive beta chains. When rows share a CDR3 protein, they turn into one entry using the most common DNA and genes. The V and J calls shown here were made by TCRdb, not taken from the authors' results. Recorded for this sample are about 160,000 distinct CDR3 sequences; around 16% of them occurred a single time. Roughly 8% of the sample is held by the ten biggest clonotypes.

A note on this clonotype: No cognate antigen has been identified for it. One base away there is no much larger clone; base qualities are not given.

Recombination linked TRBV6-2 or TRBV6-3 to TRBJ2-5; tentative D gene TRBD2, with 5 bases matching. The receptor was derived from a male donor with ankylosing spondylitis or in good health (not recorded which). The specimen sequenced was blood, either unsorted or a sorted T cell fraction (not recorded which). In nucleotides, the sequence is TGTGCCAGCAGAAAGCGGCTACAAGAGACCCAGTACTTC. Translated, this is CASRKRLQETQYF.